The next 13 T cell receptor beta chains were all read from a single sample in a study of CD4 T cells in relation to SARS-CoV-2 and coronaviruses. Sequencing used immunoSEQ multiplex PCR; TCRdb keeps in-frame clones, though not all of them. This table has about 36,000 clones, about 80% appearing once. These receptors have no identified antigens. Specimen: naive CD4+ T cells from PBMCs, cultured in vitro. Stated subset: naive CD4+ T cells isolated by negative enrichment. These receptors were taken from an adult with COVID-19.

The chain joins TRBV5-5 to TRBJ2-2; no definite D call. Trimming removed 1 base at V and 5 bases at J, with 9 bases between. The CDR3 runs 14 residues. Germline values: CDR1 SGHKS, CDR2 YYEKEE (reference sequence). This CDR3 is CASSLSVGTGELFF. DNA for the CDR3: TGTGCCAGCAGCTTGTCTGTGGGGACCGGGGAGCTGTTTTTT.

This clone was counted a few times. The V gene is TRBV24-1, the J gene TRBJ2-1; D call uncertain. CDR3 size: 14 residues. V was shortened by 3 bases and J by 0 bases, with 5 bases between the two germline ends. The V gene's germline CDR1 is KGHDR and CDR2 SFDVKD. The chain's CDR3 is CATSDTGSYNEQFF. The CDR3 nucleotides are TGTGCCACCAGTGATACGGGCTCCTACAATGAGCAGTTCTTC.

The chain is built from TRBV5-1 and TRBJ2-1, with 7 bases lining up with TRBD1. CDR1 and CDR2 (germline): SGHRS, YFSETQ. This CDR3 spans 16 amino acids. Trimming took 0 bases from V and 2 from J; bases not matched to a gene: 5. As DNA, the CDR3 is TGCGCCAGCAGCTTGGGACTGGACAGGCCCTACAATGAGCAGTTCTTC. Translation gives CASSLGLDRPYNEQFF. The full variable domain, in which reference TRBV5-1 and TRBJ2-1 provide the parts outside the CDR3, is KAGVTQTPRYLIKTRGQQVTLSCSPISGHRSVSWYQQTPGQGLQFLFEYFSETQRNKGNFPGRFSGRQFSNSRSEMNVSTLELGDSALYLCASSLGLDRPYNEQFFGPGTRLTVL.

V is TRBV19 and J is TRBJ2-2; D perhaps matches TRBD1 (5 bases). Trimming pared 4 bases from V and 3 bases from J, leaving 12 bases between. Germline values: CDR1 LNHDA, CDR2 SQIVND (reference sequence). The CDR3 sequence is 15 residues long. The chain's CDR3 is CASSRPDRYTGELFF. CDR3 in DNA: TGTGCCAGTAGTAGACCCGACAGATACACCGGGGAGCTGTTTTTT.

This chain uses TRBV11-2 with TRBJ1-3; 8 positions match TRBD1. Germline V gene data show CDR1 as SGHAT and CDR2 as FQNNGV. The CDR3 is 13 residues long. V lost 5 bases and J lost 7; bases outside the gene matches: 4. CDR3 in DNA: TGTGCCAGCAGCCCGGACAGGGCGAACACCATATATTTT. It encodes CASSPDRANTIYF.

A note on this clone: Its ends do not fully match the called genes, so a read error is possible. This specimen includes other DNA sequences encoding the same CDR3. This sequence joins TRBV15 and TRBJ1-5; D remains ambiguous. The V gene's germline CDR1 is LNHNV and CDR2 YYDKDF (reference sequence). This CDR3 contains 15 residues. The CDR3 region is CATSRDLGSYQPQHF. The DNA of the CDR3 is TGTGCCACCAGCAGAGATCTAGGCAGTTATCAACCCCAGCATTTT.

This sequence joins TRBV5-1 and TRBJ1-1; D might be TRBD1 (6 bases). V was pared by 2 bases and J by 0 bases, with 20 bases between. Germline V gene sequence: CDR1 SGHRS, CDR2 YFSETQ. CDR3 length equals 18 residues. CDR3 protein: CASSFGARRGIMNTEAFF. The CDR3 region has the DNA TGCGCCAGCAGCTTCGGGGCCCGCAGGGGTATTATGAACACTGAAGCTTTCTTT.

The genes are TRBV7-9 and TRBJ2-1; D might be TRBD2 (6 bases). Germline values: CDR1 SEHNR, CDR2 FQNEAQ (reference sequence). The CDR3 loop spans 14 amino acids. Trimming left V 6 bases short and J 10 bases short, with 19 bases between. CDR3 residues: CASRVTGLVPEQFF. Here the CDR3 DNA reads TGTGCCAGCAGGGTAACGGGACTGGTCCCCGAGCAGTTCTTC. Together with reference TRBV7-9 and TRBJ2-1, the CDR3 gives the full variable domain: DTGVSQNPRHKITKRGQNVTFRCDPISEHNRLYWYRQTLGQGPEFLTYFQNEAQLEKSRLLSDRFSAERPKGSFSTLEIQRTEQGDSAMYLCASRVTGLVPEQFFGPGTRLTVL.

The chain uses TRBV7-2 and TRBJ2-3; unclear D gene. Germline-derived CDR1 and CDR2 are SGHTA and FQGNSA. The V end lost 5 bases, the J end lost 5 bases, and 8 bases lay between the germline ends. This CDR3 is 12 amino acids long. In DNA form, the CDR3 reads TGTGCCAGCAGCCCCAGTCGAGATACGCAGTATTTT. Residues: CASSPSRDTQYF.

This rearrangement joins TRBV30 to TRBJ2-3, with a weak D call TRBD1 (5 bases). Trimming left V 4 bases short and J 3 bases short, with 23 bases between. Germline assignment: CDR1 GTSNPN and CDR2 SVGIG (reference sequence). The CDR3 runs 17 residues. This CDR3 reads CAWKGSGWAGRTDTQYF. The CDR3 region has the DNA TGTGCCTGGAAGGGGTCCGGGTGGGCAGGAAGGACAGATACGCAGTATTTT.

The V and J genes are TRBV18 and TRBJ2-1; D ambiguous. The CDR3 loop spans 16 amino acids. Germline lookup yields CDR1 KGHSH and CDR2 LQKENI. Trimming took 6 bases from V and 7 from J, leaving 22 bases between them. The CDR3 reads CASSQSPFNSANEQFF. The CDR3 bases are TGTGCCAGCTCCCAATCCCCCTTCAATTCGGCTAATGAGCAGTTCTTC.

The rearrangement joins TRBV9 to TRBJ2-5; D is possibly TRBD2 (5 bases). Trimming removed 0 bases at V and 5 bases at J, with 14 bases between. From germline, CDR1 is SGDLS and CDR2 YYNGEE. The CDR3 is made up of 15 amino acids. The CDR3 nucleotides are TGTGCCAGCAGCGTAGGACCCACTAGTGGGGAGACCCAGTACTTC. Translated, it gives CASSVGPTSGETQYF.

This chain connects TRBV7-2 to TRBJ2-3; TRBD1 aligns across 8 bases. The J segment lost 1 base and the V segment lost 6 bases, leaving 6 bases of the junction unmatched. This CDR3 is 15 amino acids long. CDR1 is SGHTA, CDR2 FQGNSA, per germline. CDR3 sequence reads: CASSRQGLGTDTQYF. Here the CDR3 DNA reads TGTGCCAGCAGTAGACAGGGGCTTGGCACAGATACGCAGTATTTT.